These 32 T cell receptor beta chains were all obtained from the same sample, sequenced in a study of control samples from healthy donors and cancer patients. Profiled with immunoSEQ multiplex PCR; TCRdb holds only in-frame clones, not every one. The sample lists about 83,000 clones, around 91% occurring once. Sequencing input: blood. All receptors come from a man aged 25-40 years in good health.

This chain links TRBV12-5 with TRBJ1-1; possibly TRBD1 for D (5 bases). Germline-derived CDR1 and CDR2 are LGHNT and FRNRAP. V was clipped by 5 bases and J by 1 base, with 11 bases between them. This CDR3 contains 14 residues. This CDR3 reads CASGHSTGNTEAFF. CDR3 nucleotides: TGTGCTAGTGGTCATTCTACAGGGAACACTGAAGCTTTCTTT.

This rearrangement joins TRBV6-1 to TRBJ2-6, with D unclear. This CDR3 has 17 amino acids. Germline lookup yields CDR1 MNHNS and CDR2 SASEGT. Trimming shortened V by 2 bases and J by 0 bases, and 11 bases separated the two germline ends. CDR3 in DNA: TGTGCCAGCAGTGAACCTCGTACTTACTCTGGGGCCAACGTCCTGACTTTC. Translating gives CASSEPRTYSGANVLTF.

This rearrangement joins TRBV30 to TRBJ1-1; no clear D gene. Trimming took off 1 base at V and 2 bases at J, with 5 bases between the two ends. The CDR3 totals 12 residues. CDR1 and CDR2 (germline): GTSNPN, SVGIG (reference sequence). CDR3 amino acids: CAWSAQNTEAFF. For the CDR3, the DNA is TGTGCCTGGAGTGCCCAAAACACTGAAGCTTTCTTT.

This clone was seen just once. This chain uses TRBV6-4 with TRBJ2-2, with D possibly being TRBD1 (7 bases). The V end lost 6 bases, the J end lost 5 bases, and 19 bases lay between the germline ends. CDR3 length: 16 residues. Germline CDR1 is MRHNA and CDR2 is SNTAGT. CDR3 nucleotide sequence: TGTGCCAGCAGCCCCCCTTGGCAGGGGGGTACCGGGGAGCTGTTTTTT. This gives the protein CASSPPWQGGTGELFF.

The chain carries TRBV5-1 and TRBJ2-4; 8 bases agree with TRBD1. CDR3 length: 14 residues. Trimming cost V 4 bases and J 11 bases; bases outside gene matches: 11. Germline lookup yields CDR1 SGHRS and CDR2 YFSETQ. This CDR3 is CASSPAWTGPVQYF. CDR3 coding DNA: TGCGCCAGCAGCCCAGCATGGACAGGGCCGGTTCAGTACTTC.

This clone appeared a few times. The chain carries TRBV7-9 and TRBJ2-7, with D maybe TRBD1 (6 bases). The germline CDR1 and CDR2 sequences are SEHNR and FQNEAQ (reference sequence). The CDR3 has 14 amino acids. Trimming took 3 bases from V and 2 from J, leaving 11 bases between them. DNA for the CDR3: TGTGCCAGCAGCTTTCCGGACAGACCCTACGAGCAGTACTTC. This encodes CASSFPDRPYEQYF.

The V and J genes are TRBV5-4 and TRBJ2-4, with TRBD1 as a possible D gene (6 bases). Looked up from germline, CDR1 is SGHNT and CDR2 is YYREEE (reference sequence). The germline V and J ends were trimmed by 4 bases and 8 bases, with 13 bases remaining between them. The CDR3 runs 13 residues. The CDR3 loop is CASSGRDNHIQYF. Here the CDR3 DNA reads TGTGCCAGCAGCGGCCGGGACAACCACATTCAGTACTTC.

This chain joins TRBV23-1 and TRBJ1-5; 8 nucleotides line up with TRBD1. TRBV23-1 is labeled an ORF, and its function is uncertain. Losses at the gene ends were 7 bases for V and 2 bases for J; bases not matched to a gene: 10. The CDR3 is 16 amino acids. CDR3 residues: CASTPRSTGGNQPQHF. The CDR3 DNA reads as TGCGCCAGCACCCCACGGTCGACAGGGGGCAATCAGCCCCAGCATTTT.

The count of this clone is one. The rearrangement uses TRBV30 and TRBJ1-2, with TRBD1 matching 8 bases. CDR1 is GTSNPN, CDR2 SVGIG, per germline (reference sequence). V gave up 1 base and J gave up 7 bases; unmatched junction bases: 11. The CDR3 consists of 15 residues. The CDR3 nucleotides read TGTGCCTGGAGTGACACAGGACAGGGAATGAGTGGCTACACCTTC. Translated, it gives CAWSDTGQGMSGYTF.

V is TRBV7-9 and J is TRBJ1-3; 7 nucleotides agree with TRBD1. Germline values: CDR1 SEHNR, CDR2 FQNEAQ (reference sequence). The CDR3 length is 14 residues. The J segment lost 3 bases and the V segment lost 5 bases, leaving 4 bases of the junction unmatched. The CDR3: CASSIRGDGNTIYF. CDR3 DNA: TGTGCCAGCAGCATCAGGGGGGATGGAAACACCATATATTTT.

The chain combines TRBV6-1 with TRBJ2-7, with D unresolved. The V gene's germline CDR1 is MNHNS and CDR2 SASEGT. This CDR3 is built from 11 residues. V was shortened by 1 base and J by 6 bases, with 4 bases between the two germline ends. CDR3 DNA: TGTGCCAGCAGTGAAGTTATCGAGCAGTACTTC. Its translation is CASSEVIEQYF.

This clone was seen only once. The chain couples TRBV6-2 or TRBV6-3 to TRBJ2-7, with 7 bases lining up with TRBD2. The V segment lost 5 bases and the J segment 2 bases; nucleotides outside the gene matches: 9. The CDR3 spans 15 residues. Germline V CDR1 and CDR2: MNHEY, SVGEGT. CDR3 sequence: CASSDPSGPTYEQYF. CDR3 DNA: TGTGCCAGCAGTGACCCTAGCGGACCTACCTACGAGCAGTACTTC.

The V and J genes are TRBV10-2 and TRBJ1-2; D may be TRBD1 (6 bases). The CDR3 length is 15 residues. Germline assignment: CDR1 WSHSY and CDR2 SAAADI. V was pared by 4 bases and J by 3 bases, with 15 bases between. CDR3 nucleotides: TGCGCCAGCAGTGCGTTACAGGGTGGTCACTATGGCTACACCTTC. Amino acid sequence: CASSALQGGHYGYTF.

The chain is built from TRBV7-3 and TRBJ2-7; the D gene is possibly TRBD1 (7 bases). Germline loops: CDR1 SGHTA, CDR2 FQGTGA. The CDR3 has 17 residues. V shed 6 bases and J shed 7 bases, with 28 bases lying between them. CDR3 nucleotides: TGTGCCAGCAGTCTTTTGCGGGACAGTGTCCCTTTGGGGGAGCAGTACTTC. Protein: CASSLLRDSVPLGEQYF.

The V call is TRBV7-2, the J call TRBJ2-7; 8 nucleotides line up with TRBD2. The CDR3 totals 16 residues. Germline lookup yields CDR1 SGHTA and CDR2 FQGNSA. V dropped 0 bases and J dropped 2; count of bases not matched to a gene: 6. DNA of the CDR3: TGTGCCAGCAGCTTAGCGTCGATAGCGGGACCCTACGAGCAGTACTTC. This translates into CASSLASIAGPYEQYF.

The chain has TRBV5-1 and TRBJ2-7, with 9 bases fitting TRBD1. The CDR3 is 15 residues long. The V and J ends lost 0 bases and 6 bases, in that order; junction bases with no gene match: 7. CDR1 is SGHRS, CDR2 YFSETQ, per germline. Here the CDR3 reads CASSLAAGQGREQYF. CDR3 DNA sequence: TGCGCCAGCAGCTTGGCTGCGGGACAGGGTCGCGAGCAGTACTTC.

The chain employs TRBV3-1 (or the pseudogene TRBV3-2) and TRBJ2-7, with a weak D call TRBD1 (5 bases). V lost 4 bases to trimming and J lost 4 bases, with 8 bases between them. CDR1 LGHDT and CDR2 YNNKEL come from the germline V gene (reference sequence). The CDR3 sequence is 12 residues long. The CDR3 here is CASSLRQYEQYF. CDR3 DNA: TGTGCCAGCAGCCTTCGACAGTACGAGCAGTACTTC.

The rearrangement links TRBV28 to TRBJ1-5; D is unclear. Germline values: CDR1 MDHEN, CDR2 SYDVKM. This CDR3 contains 17 residues. The V gene lost 5 bases and the J gene lost 2 bases, with 19 bases spanning the gap. The CDR3 bases are TGTGCCAGCAGTGGCTCGGAGCGGGTTATGGGCAATCAGCCCCAGCATTTT. Translation gives CASSGSERVMGNQPQHF.

The table lists this clone with a few counts. CDR3 nucleotide sequence: TGTGCCAGCAGCTTATTCTACGGGGGAGCCGGGGAGCTGTTTTTT. Protein sequence: CASSLFYGGAGELFF. V and J are TRBV7-9 and TRBJ2-2; tentatively, D is TRBD2 (6 bases). Deletions cut 2 bases from V and 6 bases from J, with 13 bases between. Germline values: CDR1 SEHNR, CDR2 FQNEAQ (reference sequence). The CDR3 covers 15 residues.

This clone has a single count. This sequence joins TRBV7-3 and TRBJ2-1; TRBD1 is a possible D gene (6 bases). Trimming shortened V by 0 bases and J by 8 bases, and 8 bases separated the two germline ends. Germline CDR1 reads SGHTA; CDR2 reads FQGTGA. The length of the CDR3 is 13 residues. CDR3 sequence reads: CASSLTQGYEQFF. The DNA of the CDR3 is TGTGCCAGCAGCTTAACACAGGGCTATGAGCAGTTCTTC.

The CDR3 DNA sequence: TGTGCCAGTTCGAGGGCTGGAAACACCATATATTTT. Protein product: CASSRAGNTIYF. The gene calls are TRBV12-3 or TRBV12-4 and TRBJ1-3; D ambiguous. V was trimmed by 9 bases and J by 2 bases, leaving 8 bases between them. The CDR3 spans 12 residues.

A single count supports this clone. The chain joins TRBV5-1 to TRBJ2-5; D is unclear. Trimming removed 0 bases from V and 4 bases from J, with 7 bases in between. CDR3 length equals 13 residues. Germline CDR1 and CDR2: SGHRS and YFSETQ. The CDR3 nucleotides are TGCGCCAGCAGCTTGGGGTTGGGAGAGACCCAGTACTTC. This gives the protein CASSLGLGETQYF.

The chain's CDR3 is CASLYPSNEQFF. DNA of the CDR3: TGTGCCAGTCTATACCCCTCCAATGAGCAGTTCTTC. The V call is TRBV14, the J call TRBJ2-1; D not resolved. V lost 9 bases, J lost 6 bases, and 12 bases lay in between. The CDR3 is made up of 12 amino acids. Germline CDR1 and CDR2: SGHDN and FVKESK.

V is TRBV2 and J is TRBJ1-6; 10 bases line up with TRBD1. The CDR3 runs to 14 residues. Germline CDR1 reads SNHLY; CDR2 reads FYNNEI. The V segment lost 7 bases and the J segment 7 bases; nucleotides outside the gene matches: 4. The CDR3 spells CASTRDRGNSPLHF. CDR3 in DNA: TGTGCCAGCACAAGGGACAGGGGCAATTCACCCCTCCACTTT.

The rearrangement joins TRBV28 to TRBJ2-1, with 15 bases lining up with TRBD2. This CDR3 spans 16 amino acids. The germline V gene encodes CDR1 MDHEN and CDR2 SYDVKM. Unmatched junction bases numbered 6, after V lost 8 bases and J lost 4 bases. CDR3 protein: CASGTSGGPIYNEQFF. The DNA for the CDR3 is TGTGCCAGCGGGACTAGCGGGGGGCCGATATACAATGAGCAGTTCTTC.

The chain is built from TRBV11-2 and TRBJ2-6; no clear D gene. Deletions cut 1 base from V and 0 bases from J, with 10 bases between. The CDR3 sequence is 17 residues long. Per the germline V gene, CDR1 is SGHAT and CDR2 is FQNNGV. The CDR3: CASSLAITPSGANVLTF. The CDR3 bases are TGTGCCAGCAGCTTAGCGATTACCCCCTCTGGGGCCAACGTCCTGACTTTC.

This chain joins TRBV7-2 and TRBJ2-3, with 13 bases that match TRBD2. CDR3 length: 16 residues. The germline gives CDR1 SGHTA, CDR2 FQGNSA. Germline trimming cut 3 bases from V and 5 bases from J; bases unmatched to any gene: 5. CDR3 protein: CASSFGLAGVGDTQYF. The CDR3 DNA sequence: TGTGCCAGCAGCTTTGGACTAGCGGGAGTAGGAGATACGCAGTATTTT. The complete variable domain, with remaining parts taken from reference TRBV7-2 and TRBJ2-3, reads GAGVSQSPSNKVTEKGKDVELRCDPISGHTALYWYRQSLGQGLEFLIYFQGNSAPDKSGLPSDRFSAERTGGSVSTLTIQRTQQEDSAVYLCASSFGLAGVGDTQYFGPGTRLTVL.

V and J are TRBV9 and TRBJ1-5; D call uncertain. Germline loops: CDR1 SGDLS, CDR2 YYNGEE. This CDR3 spans 14 amino acids. The ends were cut back, 4 bases at V and 4 bases at J, with 12 bases in the middle. In nucleotides, the CDR3 is TGTGCCAGCAGCTCATCCGTTGGGAATCAGCCCCAGCATTTT. Protein product: CASSSSVGNQPQHF. The variable domain in full, completed from reference TRBV9 and TRBJ1-5, reads DSGVTQTPKHLITATGQRVTLRCSPRSGDLSVYWYQQSLDQGLQFLIQYYNGEERAKGNILERFSAQQFPDLHSELNLSSLELGDSALYFCASSSSVGNQPQHFGDGTRLSIL.

The chain uses TRBV11-3 and TRBJ1-1; 9 bases match TRBD1. CDR3 length: 15 amino acids. Germline CDR1 is SGHNT and CDR2 is YENEEA. After removal of 5 bases from V and 0 bases from J, the junction contained 4 bases not matched to a gene. The CDR3 DNA sequence: TGTGCCAGCAGCCCCGGGACAGGGCTGAACACTGAAGCTTTCTTT. It is translated as CASSPGTGLNTEAFF.

DNA for the CDR3: TGCGCCAGCAGCTCGTACACCCAAGAGACCCAGTACTTC. Amino acids: CASSSYTQETQYF. The J gene is TRBJ2-5, the V gene TRBV5-1; no clear D. The CDR3 runs to 13 residues. With 3 bases removed from V and 1 base from J, the gap between germline ends came to 7 bases. Germline V gene lookup returns CDR1 SGHRS and CDR2 YFSETQ.

This clone was counted once. The chain links TRBV5-1 to TRBJ2-2; D is undetermined. CDR3 length equals 12 residues. Trimming shortened V by 3 bases and J by 2 bases, and 2 bases separated the two germline ends. Germline assignment: CDR1 SGHRS and CDR2 YFSETQ. As DNA, the CDR3 is TGCGCCAGCAGCTCTAACACCGGGGAGCTGTTTTTT. Its protein product is CASSSNTGELFF.

J is TRBJ2-1 and V is TRBV10-1; perhaps TRBD1 as D (6 bases). This CDR3 spans 13 amino acids. V was cut by 6 bases and J by 6 bases, with 12 bases left in between. Germline lookup yields CDR1 WNHNN and CDR2 SYGVQD (reference sequence). DNA for the CDR3: TGCGCCAGCAGCCAAGGACAGCTCAATGAGCAGTTCTTC. Translation: CASSQGQLNEQFF.